The clone carrying this T cell receptor (beta chain) has at least ten counts. The data stem from a study of regulatory T cells in long-lasting Graves disease. V dropped 2 bases and J dropped 3; count of bases not matched to a gene: 5. The germline CDR1 and CDR2 sequences are MNHEY and SVGAGI. CDR3 size: 15 residues. TCR beta libraries were built with iRepertoire HTBI primers and Arm-PCR of CDR3 regions. TCRdb ran MiXCR on the multiplex PCR reads and lists one entry per CDR3 protein. The data show some 430,000 distinct CDR3 sequences, 20% to 25% seen once. The time point denotes: persistent/refractory GD, antithyroid drugs over 5 years with positive TRAb. The TCR library used RNA extracted from PBMCs. Peripheral blood, about 8.8 milliliters of it, was drawn into EDTA tubes.

This receptor was taken from a female donor with Graves disease. The input for sequencing was peripheral blood mononuclear cells (PBMCs), taken when the disease was refractory, from a patient treated with antithyroid drugs. The V gene is TRBV6-5, the J gene TRBJ2-7, with 9 bases matching TRBD2. CDR3 coding DNA: TGTGCCAGCAGTTACGCCGGGACTAGCAGCTACGAGCAGTACTTC. Protein: CASSYAGTSSYEQYF.